These 28 T cell receptor beta chains came from one sample sequenced in a study of cytomegalovirus exposure and HLA in healthy donors. A multiplex PCR was run with 60 Vbeta primers and 13 Jbeta primers. The data were produced by immunoSEQ multiplex PCR, yet TCRdb's version contains in-frame clones alone and is incomplete. The sample lists around 150,000 clones, roughly 83% occurring once. Sequences were obtained from PBMCs. These receptors originate from a man aged 35 to 55 in good health and CMV-seronegative.

This clone was observed once. The chain has TRBV7-9 and TRBJ2-3; tentative D call: TRBD2 (6 bases). The CDR3 runs to 15 residues. Germline CDR1 and CDR2: SEHNR and FQNEAQ (reference sequence). The V gene lost 3 bases and the J gene lost 1 base, with 11 bases spanning the gap. CDR3 bases: TGTGCCAGCAGCTTTGACGGGAGTCGCACAGATACGCAGTATTTT. Amino acid sequence: CASSFDGSRTDTQYF.

The sample holds a few counts of this clone. The chain couples TRBV28 to TRBJ1-5; D gene uncertain. The CDR3 runs to 16 residues. Per germline, CDR1 MDHEN and CDR2 SYDVKM. Trimming took 1 base from V and 3 from J, leaving 13 bases between them. CDR3 in DNA: TGTGCCAGCAGTTTATCTGTTGGGCAGGCCAATCAGCCCCAGCATTTT. It encodes CASSLSVGQANQPQHF.

This sequence joins TRBV27 and TRBJ1-5, with D unclear. The CDR3 has 15 amino acids. Germline V CDR1 and CDR2: MNHEY, SMNVEV (reference sequence). V lost 5 bases to trimming and J lost 0 bases, with 11 bases between them. CDR3 amino acids: CASSQSVHSNQPQHF. DNA for the CDR3: TGTGCCAGCAGTCAGAGCGTCCATAGCAATCAGCCCCAGCATTTT.

This chain connects TRBV9 to TRBJ2-7, with 7 bases identical to TRBD2. V trimming: 6 bases; J trimming: 5 bases; junction bases outside the gene matches: 14. The CDR3 has 15 amino acids. The germline gives CDR1 SGDLS, CDR2 YYNGEE. Written as DNA, the CDR3 is TGTGCCAGCACCTCAGGCGGGAGCCACTACGACGAGCAGTACTTC. This encodes CASTSGGSHYDEQYF.

The chain carries TRBV6-1 and TRBJ1-6; 10 bases are shared with TRBD1. V dropped 4 bases and J dropped 8; count of bases not matched to a gene: 5. Germline V gives CDR1 MNHNS, CDR2 SASEGT. The CDR3 sequence is 15 residues long. The CDR3, as DNA: TGTGCCAGCAGTGGCAGACAGGGGGCCGATTCACCCCTCCACTTT. It is translated as CASSGRQGADSPLHF.

The chain combines TRBV4-3 with TRBJ2-7; tentative D call: TRBD2 (5 bases). CDR1 is LGHNA, CDR2 YSLEER, per germline. This CDR3 has 15 amino acids. The V gene lost 0 bases and the J gene lost 4 bases, with 13 bases spanning the gap. The chain's CDR3 is CASSQDRVGGYEQYF. CDR3 DNA: TGCGCCAGCAGCCAAGATAGAGTAGGAGGATACGAGCAGTACTTC.

In the case of this clone: One junction end disagrees with the germline gene, perhaps due to a read error. The chain has TRBV28 and TRBJ1-5, with D unclear. Germline V gene sequence: CDR1 MDHEN, CDR2 SYDVKM. This CDR3 contains 11 residues. Here the CDR3 reads CASSFNRPQHF. DNA of the CDR3: TGTGCCAGCAGTTTTAATCGGCCCCAGCATTTT.

The chain has TRBV4-1 and TRBJ1-5; no firm D call. CDR1 MGHRA and CDR2 YSYEKL come from the germline V gene. V was pared by 3 bases and J by 7 bases, with 16 bases between. This CDR3 region has 15 residues. Written as DNA, the CDR3 is TGCGCCAGCAGCCAGACCACAGAAGCGGGGCAGCCCCAGCATTTT. It encodes CASSQTTEAGQPQHF.

This rearrangement joins TRBV18 to TRBJ2-1; D call uncertain. Germline CDR1 is KGHSH and CDR2 is LQKENI. This CDR3 comprises 13 residues. The V and J ends lost 3 bases and 8 bases respectively, with 11 bases between them. The DNA for the CDR3 is TGTGCCAGCTCACCGGGCCCAGTCGATGAGCAGTTCTTC. Protein: CASSPGPVDEQFF.

The J gene is TRBJ2-2, the V gene TRBV5-4, with 14 bases aligning to TRBD2. The CDR3 loop spans 15 amino acids. Per germline, CDR1 SGHNT and CDR2 YYREEE (reference sequence). V gave up 4 bases and J gave up 8 bases; unmatched junction bases: 4. Here the CDR3 DNA reads TGTGCCAGCAGCCCCGGGACTAGCGGGAGTGGGGAGCTGTTTTTT. Amino acids: CASSPGTSGSGELFF.

The J gene is TRBJ1-2, the V gene TRBV5-1; the D gene is possibly TRBD1 (6 bases). The CDR3 is 15 amino acids. The V end lost 6 bases, the J end lost 5 bases, and 20 bases lay between the germline ends. The germline CDR1 and CDR2 sequences are SGHRS and YFSETQ. The CDR3 loop is CASNLDSFNPYGYTF. The CDR3 nucleotides are TGCGCCAGCAATTTGGACAGCTTCAACCCATATGGCTACACCTTC.

The chain joins TRBV7-3 to TRBJ2-5; TRBD2 agrees at 12 bases. The CDR3 sequence is 15 residues long. Trimming at V came to 5 bases and at J to 5 bases, leaving 6 bases not matched to a gene. Looked up from germline, CDR1 is SGHTA and CDR2 is FQGTGA. The CDR3 sequence is CASSASGRAGETQYF. CDR3 sequence (DNA): TGTGCCAGCAGCGCTAGCGGGAGGGCCGGGGAGACCCAGTACTTC.

The rearrangement joins TRBV11-3 to TRBJ2-7; 11 positions agree with TRBD2. The trim removed 1 base at V and 9 bases at J, leaving 2 bases unmatched. The CDR3 runs 13 residues. CDR1 and CDR2 (germline): SGHNT, YENEEA. CDR3 protein: CASSLAGTSGQYF. CDR3 coding DNA: TGTGCCAGCAGCTTAGCCGGGACTAGCGGGCAGTACTTC.

The chain links TRBV19 to TRBJ1-1; D call uncertain. The germline V gene has CDR1 LNHDA and CDR2 SQIVND (reference sequence). CDR3 length: 14 amino acids. V lost 5 bases, J lost 3 bases, and 13 bases lay in between. The CDR3 sequence is CASSFGLRDTEAFF. DNA for the CDR3: TGTGCCAGTAGTTTCGGACTAAGGGACACTGAAGCTTTCTTT.

The CDR3 nucleotides read TGTGCCAGCAGCTCCTCCCGGGACATCTCCTACAATGAGCAGTTCTTC. This encodes CASSSSRDISYNEQFF. V gene TRBV7-9 combines with J gene TRBJ2-1, with D perhaps TRBD1 (6 bases). This CDR3 region has 16 residues. Germline loops: CDR1 SEHNR, CDR2 FQNEAQ (reference sequence). The V and J ends lost 4 bases and 0 bases respectively, with 13 bases between them.

This clone was observed once. The gene calls are TRBV10-1 and TRBJ1-3; D remains ambiguous. Germline CDR1 reads WNHNN; CDR2 reads SYGVQD (reference sequence). Trimming shortened V by 7 bases and J by 0 bases, and 16 bases separated the two germline ends. The CDR3 is 16 residues long. Here the CDR3 reads CASIRPAGLSGNTIYF. In nucleotides, the CDR3 is TGCGCCAGCATCCGGCCAGCAGGCCTCTCTGGAAACACCATATATTTT.

The rearrangement joins TRBV29-1 to TRBJ2-1, with 10 positions matching TRBD2. The CDR3 covers 14 residues. Trimming took 6 bases from V and 5 from J; bases not matched to a gene: 7. Germline assignment: CDR1 SQVTM and CDR2 ANQGSEA. CDR3 residues: CSVTPGLANNEQFF. In DNA form, the CDR3 reads TGCAGCGTGACGCCGGGACTAGCGAACAATGAGCAGTTCTTC.

The V gene is TRBV29-1, the J gene TRBJ1-2, with 10 bases lining up with TRBD1. J was trimmed by 7 bases and V by 7 bases; bases with no gene match: 6. The V gene's germline CDR1 is SQVTM and CDR2 ANQGSEA. The CDR3 spans 12 residues. CDR3 in amino acids: CSAGQGGIGYTF. Here the CDR3 DNA reads TGCAGCGCCGGACAGGGGGGTATTGGCTACACCTTC.

The rearrangement joins TRBV19 to TRBJ2-2; D might be TRBD2 (6 bases). V lost 4 bases, J lost 6 bases, and 12 bases lay in between. The CDR3 is 14 residues long. Germline V CDR1 and CDR2: LNHDA, SQIVND (reference sequence). This chain's CDR3 is CASSTGGGAGELFF. DNA for the CDR3: TGTGCCAGTAGTACGGGTGGAGGGGCCGGGGAGCTGTTTTTT.

The chain recombines TRBV4-3 with TRBJ2-1, with a weak D call TRBD2 (6 bases). The germline V gene has CDR1 LGHNA and CDR2 YSLEER. This CDR3 is built from 13 residues. Trimming removed 5 bases from V and 12 bases from J, with 17 bases in between. This CDR3 is CASSELAGTGQFF. The CDR3 nucleotides are TGCGCCAGCAGCGAACTAGCCGGCACCGGGCAGTTCTTC.

This chain joins TRBV19 and TRBJ2-7; TRBD1 matches at 8 bases. V lost 5 bases to trimming and J lost 7 bases; unmatched junction nucleotides: 10. The CDR3 runs to 14 residues. CDR1 is LNHDA, CDR2 SQIVND, per germline (reference sequence). CDR3 region: CASSADRAVTEQYF. In DNA form, the CDR3 reads TGTGCCAGTAGTGCGGACAGGGCGGTGACGGAGCAGTACTTC.

This chain links TRBV30 with TRBJ2-1; D is possibly TRBD2 (6 bases). V gave up 0 bases and J gave up 9 bases, with 15 bases separating them. This CDR3 is 14 amino acids long. Germline V gene sequence: CDR1 GTSNPN, CDR2 SVGIG (reference sequence). The CDR3 sequence is CAWSVGWRGREQFF. CDR3 nucleotides: TGTGCCTGGAGTGTAGGCTGGAGGGGCCGTGAGCAGTTCTTC.

V usage is TRBV14 and J usage is TRBJ2-5; D unclear. The CDR3 spans 18 residues. Germline loops: CDR1 SGHDN, CDR2 FVKESK. V lost 0 bases, J lost 1 base, and 18 bases lay in between. The CDR3 sequence is CASSQEKTGLYLQETQYF. CDR3 coding DNA: TGTGCCAGCAGCCAAGAAAAGACCGGGTTGTATCTCCAAGAGACCCAGTACTTC.

The chain is built from TRBV6-4 and TRBJ2-3; 13 bases match TRBD2. Looked up from germline, CDR1 is MRHNA and CDR2 is SNTAGT. With V trimmed by 6 bases and J by 2 bases, 2 bases remained unmatched. This CDR3 has 15 residues. DNA of the CDR3: TGTGCCAGCAGCACTAGCGGGGGGGCCACAGATACGCAGTATTTT. This translates into CASSTSGGATDTQYF.

The rearrangement uses TRBV2 and TRBJ2-7; 8 bases line up with TRBD1. J lost 0 bases, V lost 9 bases, and 4 bases had no gene match. Germline CDR1 and CDR2: SNHLY and FYNNEI. The CDR3 sequence is 13 residues long. CDR3 sequence (DNA): TGTGCCAGAGGGACAGGAATCTCCTACGAGCAGTACTTC. Encoded protein: CARGTGISYEQYF.

The rearrangement uses TRBV6-6 and TRBJ2-7, with 9 bases that match TRBD1. V lost 6 bases, J lost 3 bases, and 9 bases stayed unmatched. The germline gives CDR1 MNHNY, CDR2 SVGAGI (reference sequence). The CDR3 runs 15 residues. CDR3 DNA: TGTGCCAGCAGGAAGAGGACAGGGGTCGTCTACGAGCAGTACTTC. Translating gives CASRKRTGVVYEQYF.

This clone was picked up one time. The chain combines TRBV9 with TRBJ2-5, with TRBD1 as a possible D gene (6 bases). The CDR3 sequence is 16 residues long. V was clipped by 4 bases and J by 3 bases, with 19 bases between them. Looked up from germline, CDR1 is SGDLS and CDR2 is YYNGEE. The CDR3, as DNA: TGTGCCAGCAGCACCGGGACAATCCTTCATAAAGAGACCCAGTACTTC. As protein: CASSTGTILHKETQYF.

The CDR3 loop is CASSPAGLYTYNEQFF. CDR3 bases: TGTGCCAGCAGCCCGGCAGGGTTGTATACCTACAATGAGCAGTTCTTC. The chain is built from TRBV7-2 and TRBJ2-1; D is perhaps TRBD1 (5 bases). Trimming took off 5 bases at V and 2 bases at J, with 16 bases between the two ends. The CDR3 is 16 residues long. The germline CDR1 and CDR2 sequences are SGHTA and FQGNSA.